This TCR beta chain was captured by sequencing in a study of blood T cell repertoires in COVID-19. Study at large: T cells, B-cell-depleted T cells, or PBMCs supplied cDNA or gDNA.

Germline-derived CDR1 and CDR2 are KGHDR and SFDVKD. Losses at the gene ends were 4 bases for V and 9 bases for J; bases not matched to a gene: 2. The CDR3 contains 12 residues. Authors' analysis steps: The assay estimated nucleated cells by amplifying reference gene primers. Profiled with immunoSEQ multiplex PCR; TCRdb holds only in-frame clones, not every one. V and J calls and clone size are copied from that table; D and trimming were computed from the DNA. The sample holds hundreds of thousands of clones, over 70% seen once. This chain links TRBV24-1 with TRBJ1-2; TRBD1 agrees at 9 bases. This receptor was taken from a woman aged 40 to 55 who had recovered from COVID-19. Sequenced input: peripheral blood. The CDR3 region is CATSEGQGRYTF. In DNA, the CDR3 is TGTGCCACCAGTGAGGGACAGGGACGCTACACCTTC.